The rows below give T cell receptor beta chains drawn from one sample of a study of identifying expanded T cells in peripheral blood. Profiling relied on immunoSEQ multiplex PCR, and the TCRdb table lists in-frame clones only, not all of them. The sample has around 85,000 clones, more than 75% seen once. The sample taken for sequencing was blood. The source is a person between 18 and 70 years old in good health. Each CDR3 is given with its conserved first and last residue. Each record gives: D gene, V gene, J gene, clone size, CDR3 DNA, CDR3 protein. D genes are given only for firm matches. The size of a clone is reported for some rows only, either as once, few or many, or as a class for expanded clones.

NA	TRBV18	TRBJ1-1	NA	TGTGCCAGCTCACTTTCAGGCTTTGGGCTTAGGCGAGGCACTGAAGCTTTCTTT	CASSLSGFGLRRGTEAFF
NA	TRBV5-5	TRBJ1-2	NA	TGTGCCAGCAGCGCGGACACCTATGGCTACACCTTC	CASSADTYGYTF
NA	TRBV5-1	TRBJ2-2	NA	TGCGCCAGCAGCTTGCCGGCCGCGAACACCGGGGAGCTGTTTTTT	CASSLPAANTGELFF
NA	TRBV29-1	TRBJ2-5	NA	TGCAGCGTGGGTCTTCTTTTAGGGGAGACCCAGTACTTC	CSVGLLLGETQYF
NA	TRBV6-6	TRBJ1-2	NA	TGTGCCAGCAGTGGCGGACGGAGCCATTATGGCTACACCTTC	CASSGGRSHYGYTF
NA	TRBV7-2	TRBJ2-2	NA	TGTGCCAGCAGCTTACGGGGCGGGGAGCTGTTTTTT	CASSLRGGELFF
NA	TRBV11-2	TRBJ2-7	NA	TGTGCCAGCAGCTTGGCTAGTGGCTACGAGCAGTACTTC	CASSLASGYEQYF
TRBD1	TRBV7-2	TRBJ1-1	once	TGTGCCAGCAGCTTTGCGGGACAGGGCACTGAAGCTTTCTTT	CASSFAGQGTEAFF
TRBD1	TRBV4-3	TRBJ1-4	NA	TGCGCCAGCAGCCAAGAAACAGGGGGCAGTGAAAAACTGTTTTTT	CASSQETGGSEKLFF
NA	TRBV6-4	TRBJ1-5	NA	TGTGCCAGCAGGATAGAGGGAGATATTAGCAATCAGCCCCAGCATTTT	CASRIEGDISNQPQHF
TRBD2	TRBV7-9	TRBJ2-1	NA	TGTGCCAGCCCCTCGGGGGGGAGCTCCTACAATGAGCAGTTCTTC	CASPSGGSSYNEQFF
NA	TRBV2	TRBJ2-1	NA	TGTGCCAGCAGCGAGCGGAATGAGCAGTTCTTC	CASSERNEQFF
TRBD2	TRBV7-8	TRBJ2-1	NA	TGTGCCAGCAGCTTCCCGACTAGCGGGGCCTACAATGAGCAGTTCTTC	CASSFPTSGAYNEQFF
NA	TRBV7-9	TRBJ2-7	NA	TGTGCCAGCACCAGGGATGTAAGGTGGCCCTACGAGCAGTACTTC	CASTRDVRWPYEQYF
NA	TRBV18	TRBJ2-2	NA	TGTGCCAGCTCACCATTTCGAGAAAACACCGGGGAGCTGTTTTTT	CASSPFRENTGELFF
NA	TRBV20-1	TRBJ1-2	NA	TGCAGTGCTAGTTTCGGCGGTGGCTACACCTTC	CSASFGGGYTF
NA	TRBV7-2	TRBJ2-3	NA	TGTGCCAGCAGGCTAGATCCGGGGACAGATACGCAGTATTTT	CASRLDPGTDTQYF
NA	TRBV9	TRBJ1-6	NA	TGTGCCAGCAGCGCAGACAGTTTCCCTAATTCACCCCTCCACTTT	CASSADSFPNSPLHF
NA	TRBV18	TRBJ2-5	NA	TGTGCCAGCTCACTGGACAGACAAGAGACCCAGTACTTC	CASSLDRQETQYF
TRBD1	TRBV7-2	TRBJ2-1	NA	TGTGCCAGCAGCTTATGGGGGACAGGGTACAATGAGCAGTTCTTC	CASSLWGTGYNEQFF
NA	TRBV12-5	TRBJ1-2	NA	TGTGCTAGTGGTTTGAGTTCCAGAGCCCCTTATGGCTACACCTTC	CASGLSSRAPYGYTF
NA	TRBV9	TRBJ1-1	few	TGTGCCAGCAGCGTAGTGGTGAACACTGAAGCTTTCTTT	CASSVVVNTEAFF
NA	TRBV13	TRBJ1-1	NA	TGTGCCAGCACCGAAGGACGTAACACTGAAGCTTTCTTT	CASTEGRNTEAFF
NA	TRBV7-2	TRBJ1-6	NA	TGTGCCAGCAGCTTAGATGGGGCCTTGACGAATTCACCCCTCCACTTT	CASSLDGALTNSPLHF
NA	TRBV28	TRBJ1-1	NA	TGTGCCAGCAGTTTAGAAGGGGACACTGAAGCTTTCTTT	CASSLEGDTEAFF
TRBD2	TRBV7-2	TRBJ2-5	NA	TGTGCCAGCAGCTTAGGAGCGGGGGGAGTCCAAGAGACCCAGTACTTC	CASSLGAGGVQETQYF
NA	TRBV6-6	TRBJ1-3	NA	TGTGCCAGCACCCTGCTATTCTCTGGAAACACCATATATTTT	CASTLLFSGNTIYF
TRBD1	TRBV2	TRBJ2-2	once	TGTGCCAGCACCCAACAGGGGGCGCGGGACACCGGGGAGCTGTTTTTT	CASTQQGARDTGELFF
NA	TRBV6-4	TRBJ2-2	NA	TGTGCCAGCAGTGAAAATATCGGCGGGGAGCTGTTTTTT	CASSENIGGELFF
NA	TRBV11-2	TRBJ2-3	NA	TGTGCCAGCAGCCTAGGATCCGGTGCAGATACGCAGTATTTT	CASSLGSGADTQYF
NA	TRBV6-5	TRBJ2-3	NA	TGTGCCAGCAGTTACTCGGGCAGATCAAACACAGATACGCAGTATTTT	CASSYSGRSNTDTQYF
TRBD1	TRBV5-1	TRBJ2-7	NA	TGCGCCAGCAGCCCCTCGGACAGGCCCCAATCCGAGCAGTACTTC	CASSPSDRPQSEQYF
NA	TRBV6-1	TRBJ2-1	NA	TGTGCCAGCTGCAGCGGCCAAGGGGATGAGCAGTTCTTC	CASCSGQGDEQFF
NA	TRBV4-3	TRBJ2-5	NA	TGCGCCAGCAGCCAAGATATAGGGGGGAATCGGGAGACCCAGTACTTC	CASSQDIGGNRETQYF
NA	TRBV5-1	TRBJ1-2	NA	TGCGCCAGCACTACAACGCCCTGGGCTAACTATGGCTACACCTTC	CASTTTPWANYGYTF
TRBD1	TRBV9	TRBJ2-3	NA	TGTGCCAGCAGCGTCGGGACAGCCGATACTAGCACAGATACGCAGTATTTT	CASSVGTADTSTDTQYF
NA	TRBV11-2	TRBJ2-5	NA	TGTGCCAGCAGCTGGCCGGGCGTTAGCCAAGAGACCCAGTACTTC	CASSWPGVSQETQYF
TRBD1	TRBV5-1	TRBJ1-1	NA	TGCGCCAGCAGCTCGAAACAAACAGGGGGCGGGAAAAACACTGAAGCTTTCTTT	CASSSKQTGGGKNTEAFF
NA	TRBV7-2	TRBJ2-1	NA	TGTGCCAGCAGCCCTGAGTGGCTCCGCTCCTACAATGAGCAGTTCTTC	CASSPEWLRSYNEQFF
NA	TRBV29-1	TRBJ1-2	NA	TGCAGCGTTGGCAAGGGCCTTGTGCCGTACTATGGCTACACCTTC	CSVGKGLVPYYGYTF
NA	TRBV5-4	TRBJ2-1	NA	TGTGCCAGCAGCTGGCAGGGGGGGGGATACAATGAGCAGTTCTTC	CASSWQGGGYNEQFF
NA	TRBV19	TRBJ2-5	NA	TGTGCCAGTAGTATTTGGGGCGCCGAAGGGACCCAGTACTTC	CASSIWGAEGTQYF